This TCR beta chain was found in a study of control samples from healthy donors and cancer patients. Produced via immunoSEQ multiplex PCR; TCRdb's table is partial and in-frame only. Among under 200,000 clones, 96% were seen once, and the ten largest hold under 1.2%. The receptor was isolated from a woman aged 25 to 39 in good health. What was sequenced was blood.

CDR3 sequence (DNA): TGCAGTGCCCAACCGTCCGAGCAGTACTTC. Translation gives CSAQPSEQYF. The chain carries TRBV20-1 and TRBJ2-7, with no clear D. The CDR3 spans 10 residues. CDR1 DFQATT and CDR2 SNEGSKA come from the germline V gene (reference sequence). Deletions cut 6 bases from V and 6 bases from J, with 9 bases between.